Here is one T cell receptor beta chain with its context. Clones were read by immunoSEQ multiplex PCR, and TCRdb kept only the in-frame ones, dropping some. Counted here are tens of thousands of clones, 80% to 95% occurring once; the ten biggest clones make up around 0.9%. The sample originates from a study of control samples from healthy donors and cancer patients. Trimming left V 2 bases short and J 0 bases short, with 8 bases between. CDR1 is KGHDR, CDR2 SFDVKD, per germline. CDR3 length: 15 amino acids. This receptor was identified in a man aged 30 to 39 with colorectal cancer. The rearrangement uses TRBV24-1 and TRBJ2-3; tentatively, D is TRBD2 (5 bases). Sequencing input: PBMCs. Written as DNA, the CDR3 is TGTGCCACCAGTGATTCGGGGTTTAGCACAGATACGCAGTATTTT. Translation gives CATSDSGFSTDTQYF.